A selection of T cell receptor beta chains follows, all from one sample in a study of blood T cell repertoires in COVID-19. Produced via immunoSEQ multiplex PCR; TCRdb's table is partial and in-frame only. The sample has about 130,000 clones, 70% to 90% seen once. The material sequenced was peripheral blood. These receptors were taken from a man between 65 and 85 years old with active COVID-19. Each CDR3 is given with its conserved first and last residue. Fields, in order: V gene, J gene, clone size, D gene, CDR3 DNA, CDR3 protein. D genes are given only for firm matches. Some rows mark clone size as missing; the rest say once, few, many or name a class of expanded clone.

>TRBV30|TRBJ2-7|.|.
TGTGCCTGGAGTAAGGGGTTCGTCAACGAGCAGTACTTC
CAWSKGFVNEQYF
>TRBV18|TRBJ2-4|.|TRBD1
TGTGCCAGCTCAACTCAGGGGGGACAGGGGCTATATTCGAAAAACATTCAGTACTTC
CASSTQGGQGLYSKNIQYF
>TRBV28|TRBJ2-7|.|TRBD1
TGTGCCAGCAGTTTGCCGGGACAGGGTCTCCACGAGCAGTACTTC
CASSLPGQGLHEQYF
>TRBV28|TRBJ1-2|once|TRBD1
TGTGCCAGCAGACGGGGACAGGGCTATGGCTACACCTTC
CASRRGQGYGYTF
>TRBV4-2|TRBJ2-3|.|.
TGTGCCAGCAGCCAACTGAGCGGCACAGATACGCAGTATTTT
CASSQLSGTDTQYF
>TRBV4-1|TRBJ2-2|.|TRBD2
TGCGCCAGCAGCCAAGGTCCCCTTCGGGAGGGATACACCGGGGAGCTGTTTTTT
CASSQGPLREGYTGELFF
>TRBV21-1|TRBJ2-1|few|.
TGTGCCAGCAGCTCACCACCAGGCTCCTGCTCCTACAATGAGCAGTTCTTC
CASSSPPGSCSYNEQFF
>TRBV7-3|TRBJ2-1|.|TRBD1
TGTGCCAGCAGCTTTTCACAGGGGGCGTACAATGAGCAGTTCTTC
CASSFSQGAYNEQFF
>TRBV13|TRBJ1-5|.|.
TGTGCCAGCAGCTTAGGACAGTTCAATCAGCCCCAGCATTTT
CASSLGQFNQPQHF
>TRBV28|TRBJ2-3|.|TRBD2
TGTGCCAGCAGTTTAATGGTAGCGGGAGTAACAGATACGCAGTATTTT
CASSLMVAGVTDTQYF
>TRBV4-3|TRBJ2-7|.|.
TGCGCCAGCAGCCAAGATTACTTGACCTACGAGCAGTACTTC
CASSQDYLTYEQYF
>TRBV5-1|TRBJ2-7|.|TRBD2
TGCGCCAGCAGCTCCGGGGAGGGTCCCTACGAGCAGTACTTC
CASSSGEGPYEQYF
>TRBV11-2|TRBJ2-5|.|.
TGTGCCAGCAGCGGGAGCCCCGGGGAGACCCAGTACTTC
CASSGSPGETQYF
>TRBV11-2|TRBJ1-5|.|TRBD1
TGTGCCAGCAGCTTGGGGACAGGGGTCCCCAATCAGCCCCAGCATTTT
CASSLGTGVPNQPQHF
>TRBV27|TRBJ2-5|.|TRBD2
TGTGCCAGCAGTTTCTCTAGCGGGAGGGAAGAGACCCAGTACTTC
CASSFSSGREETQYF
>TRBV7-3|TRBJ2-1|.|.
TGTGCCAGCAGCTTATTGGGTAGCGACTACAATGAGCAGTTCTTC
CASSLLGSDYNEQFF
>TRBV2|TRBJ2-1|.|TRBD2
TGTGCCAGCAGTCTGACTAGCGGAGCCAACAATGAGCAGTTCTTC
CASSLTSGANNEQFF
>TRBV5-1|TRBJ2-4|.|TRBD1
TGCGCCAGCAGCTTGGGTCCGGTAGGGAGACAGGGTTGGGACATTCAGTACTTC
CASSLGPVGRQGWDIQYF
>TRBV6-5|TRBJ2-1|once|TRBD2
TGTGCCAGCAGTTACGTTAGCGGGAGTGGTTACAATGAGCAGTTCTTC
CASSYVSGSGYNEQFF
>TRBV7-9|TRBJ2-1|.|.
TGTGCCAGCAGCTTGTCCTGCGGGTGCTTCAATGAGCAGTTCTTC
CASSLSCGCFNEQFF
>TRBV7-9|TRBJ1-1|.|.
TGTGCCAGCACACAAGAGGGCACTGAAGCTTTCTTT
CASTQEGTEAFF
>TRBV6-1|TRBJ2-7|once|TRBD1
TGTGCCAGCAGTGAAGTTGGGACAGGGCCCTACGAGCAGTACTTC
CASSEVGTGPYEQYF
>TRBV28|TRBJ1-1|once|.
TGTGCCAGCAGTCCCACCTTAGGAGGGACCAACACTGAAGCTTTCTTT
CASSPTLGGTNTEAFF
>TRBV7-3|TRBJ2-5|.|TRBD1
TGTGCCAGCAGCAACGGACAGGAAGAGACCCAGTACTTC
CASSNGQEETQYF